A single sample is the source of the 22 T cell receptor beta chains below, sequenced in a study of blood T cell repertoires in COVID-19. This table comes from immunoSEQ multiplex PCR, and its TCRdb copy is limited to in-frame clones, with some not included. The sample has 300,000 to 350,000 clones; about nine tenths are singletons. The specimen was peripheral blood. These receptors were obtained from a woman between 50 and 59 years old with COVID-19, enrolled during active disease.

The V and J genes are TRBV6-6 and TRBJ2-7; D might be TRBD1 (5 bases). This CDR3 is built from 15 residues. V was trimmed by 5 bases and J by 3 bases, leaving 17 bases between them. Germline values: CDR1 MNHNY, CDR2 SVGAGI (reference sequence). CDR3 in amino acids: CASSIPKGQYYEQYF. In DNA form, the CDR3 reads TGTGCCAGCAGTATCCCAAAAGGACAATACTACGAGCAGTACTTC.

The rearrangement joins TRBV6-5 to TRBJ2-7; 10 positions agree with TRBD2. V shed 5 bases, J shed 5 bases, and the junction held 9 bases outside the gene matches. Germline values: CDR1 MNHEY, CDR2 SVGAGI. This CDR3 spans 15 amino acids. The CDR3 region is CASSRNPGLADEQYF. CDR3 bases: TGTGCCAGCAGTCGCAATCCAGGACTAGCGGACGAGCAGTACTTC.

The rearrangement uses TRBV5-1 and TRBJ2-7; TRBD1 is a possible D gene (6 bases). This CDR3 spans 15 amino acids. Between the trimmed V and J ends, which lost 0 bases and 5 bases, there was a span of 15 bases. CDR1 and CDR2 (germline): SGHRS, YFSETQ. The CDR3 reads CASSLVQGSIHEQYF. In nucleotides, the CDR3 is TGCGCCAGCAGCTTGGTCCAGGGGTCTATTCACGAGCAGTACTTC.

The CDR3 DNA is TGCAGCGTTAGGAGAGAGACCCAGTACTTC. It encodes CSVRRETQYF. The chain has TRBV29-1 and TRBJ2-5, with D unresolved. The CDR3 spans 10 residues. Germline loops: CDR1 SQVTM, CDR2 ANQGSEA. The germline V and J ends were trimmed by 5 bases and 4 bases, with 5 bases remaining between them.

The V and J genes are TRBV5-1 and TRBJ1-4, with 7 bases lining up with TRBD1. The CDR3 extends over 16 amino acids. V was pared by 4 bases and J by 7 bases, with 13 bases of the junction left unmatched. In germline, CDR1 is SGHRS, CDR2 YFSETQ. This chain's CDR3 is CASSEIDRAGGEKLFF. In DNA form, the CDR3 reads TGCGCCAGCAGCGAGATAGACAGGGCGGGGGGTGAAAAACTGTTTTTT.

This chain uses TRBV6-2 or TRBV6-3 with TRBJ2-1, with TRBD2 matching 14 bases. The CDR3 totals 19 residues. The V segment lost 6 bases and the J segment 0 bases; nucleotides outside the gene matches: 10. The germline CDR1 and CDR2 sequences are MNHEY and SVGEGT. This chain's CDR3 is CASSRPGTSGRDSYNEQFF. The CDR3 nucleotides are TGTGCCAGCAGCCGTCCCGGGACTAGCGGGAGAGACTCCTACAATGAGCAGTTCTTC.

The chain combines TRBV5-1 with TRBJ1-4; 9 positions agree with TRBD1. Germline CDR1 is SGHRS and CDR2 is YFSETQ. The CDR3 is 16 residues long. V lost 4 bases and J lost 9; bases outside the gene matches: 13. The CDR3 sequence: CASSEPSGQGLQKLFF. The CDR3 nucleotides read TGCGCCAGCAGCGAACCGAGCGGACAGGGGTTGCAAAAACTGTTTTTT.

This chain joins TRBV9 and TRBJ2-7, with 9 bases identical to TRBD2. J was trimmed by 2 bases and V by 0 bases; bases with no gene match: 12. Germline assignment: CDR1 SGDLS and CDR2 YYNGEE. CDR3 length: 18 residues. CDR3 nucleotide sequence: TGTGCCAGCAGCGTAGAACTAGCGGGCCCGTCAAGGCCCTACGAGCAGTACTTC. It yields the protein CASSVELAGPSRPYEQYF.

The chain couples TRBV27 to TRBJ2-1; 7 bases align to TRBD2. This CDR3 has 13 residues. Germline trimming cut 5 bases from V and 7 bases from J; bases unmatched to any gene: 5. Germline V lookup: CDR1 MNHEY, CDR2 SMNVEV (reference sequence). As DNA, the CDR3 is TGTGCCAGCAGTCCGCGACTAGCTAATGAGCAGTTCTTC. As protein: CASSPRLANEQFF.

The V and J genes are TRBV14 and TRBJ2-3, with a tentative D call TRBD2 (6 bases). Germline values: CDR1 SGHDN, CDR2 FVKESK. The CDR3 spans 15 residues. V lost 4 bases, J lost 2 bases, and 13 bases lay in between. Written as DNA, the CDR3 is TGTGCCAGCAGCCGGGGACTTCTTATCACAGATACGCAGTATTTT. Translation gives CASSRGLLITDTQYF.

This clone appeared a few times. The V and J genes are TRBV7-9 and TRBJ2-7; TRBD2 agrees at 8 bases. Germline CDR1 and CDR2: SEHNR and FQNEAQ (reference sequence). V trimming: 5 bases; J trimming: 6 bases; junction bases outside the gene matches: 9. The CDR3 sequence is 14 residues long. The CDR3 here is CASSPAGTRGEQYF. Here the CDR3 DNA reads TGTGCCAGCAGCCCCGCGGGGACTAGGGGCGAGCAGTACTTC.

The V and J genes are TRBV7-2 and TRBJ2-7; unclear D gene. Deletions cut 3 bases from V and 0 bases from J, with 12 bases between. Germline V gives CDR1 SGHTA, CDR2 FQGNSA. This CDR3 has 15 amino acids. This CDR3 reads CASSFLGTVSYEQYF. The CDR3 DNA reads TGTGCCAGCAGCTTCTTGGGCACGGTCTCCTACGAGCAGTACTTC.

The chain employs TRBV7-6 and TRBJ2-3; 9 bases are shared with TRBD2. CDR1 and CDR2 (germline): SGHVS, FNYEAQ. CDR3 length equals 17 residues. V gave up 3 bases and J gave up 6 bases; unmatched junction bases: 13. The CDR3: CASSFRSTASGTDTQYF. The CDR3 region has the DNA TGTGCCAGCAGCTTTAGGAGCACGGCTAGCGGGACTGATACGCAGTATTTT.

The genes are TRBV7-9 and TRBJ1-1, with TRBD1 matching over 10 bases. Per germline, CDR1 SEHNR and CDR2 FQNEAQ (reference sequence). Trimming at V came to 3 bases and at J to 5 bases, leaving 6 bases not matched to a gene. The CDR3 covers 15 residues. The CDR3 bases are TGTGCCAGCAGCTTTTTCGGGACAGGGGAAACTGAAGCTTTCTTT. It translates to CASSFFGTGETEAFF.

This clone has a single count. J is TRBJ2-1 and V is TRBV9; 9 bases map to TRBD2. Germline CDR1 and CDR2: SGDLS and YYNGEE. This CDR3 spans 16 amino acids. V was clipped by 4 bases and J by 9 bases; unmatched bases: 14. As DNA, the CDR3 is TGTGCCAGCAGCCCATCGTACGGCGGGAGGGCCGCTGAGCAGTTCTTC. This encodes CASSPSYGGRAAEQFF.

The chain links TRBV5-4 to TRBJ2-5, with 8 bases that match TRBD2. The germline V gene has CDR1 SGHNT and CDR2 YYREEE (reference sequence). This CDR3 has 14 residues. J gave up 4 bases and V 3 bases, and 5 bases lay outside the gene matches. The CDR3 DNA reads TGTGCCAGCAGCTGGGCGGGGGGCGTAGAGACCCAGTACTTC. It translates to CASSWAGGVETQYF.

The chain has TRBV5-1 and TRBJ1-1, with TRBD1 identical over 8 bases. The CDR3 extends over 17 amino acids. The V gene end was trimmed by 4 bases and the J gene end by 0 bases; junction bases not matched to a gene: 11. The germline V gene has CDR1 SGHRS and CDR2 YFSETQ. CDR3: CASSLVPTGVMNTEAFF. Written as DNA, the CDR3 is TGCGCCAGCAGCCTTGTTCCGACAGGGGTTATGAACACTGAAGCTTTCTTT. Drawing the rest from reference TRBV5-1 and TRBJ1-1, the complete variable domain is KAGVTQTPRYLIKTRGQQVTLSCSPISGHRSVSWYQQTPGQGLQFLFEYFSETQRNKGNFPGRFSGRQFSNSRSEMNVSTLELGDSALYLCASSLVPTGVMNTEAFFGQGTRLTVV.

J is TRBJ1-1 and V is TRBV5-1; D may be TRBD1 (5 bases). Deletions cut 5 bases from V and 3 bases from J, with 14 bases between. The CDR3 covers 14 residues. Germline CDR1 and CDR2: SGHRS and YFSETQ. Here the CDR3 reads CASRGVYGDTEAFF. CDR3 DNA sequence: TGCGCCAGCAGAGGGGTGTATGGGGACACTGAAGCTTTCTTT.

This clone was picked up one time. This chain uses TRBV3-1 (or the pseudogene TRBV3-2) with TRBJ2-1, with 7 positions matching TRBD2. The trim removed 4 bases at V and 3 bases at J, leaving 9 bases unmatched. CDR1 LGHDT and CDR2 YNNKEL come from the germline V gene (reference sequence). This CDR3 has 16 amino acids. CDR3 protein: CASSPELAPVYNEQFF. The CDR3 nucleotides are TGTGCCAGCAGCCCCGAACTAGCGCCGGTCTACAATGAGCAGTTCTTC.

The gene calls are TRBV7-2 and TRBJ2-3; 9 bases match TRBD2. Germline V gene lookup returns CDR1 SGHTA and CDR2 FQGNSA. The trim removed 1 base at V and 2 bases at J, leaving 7 bases unmatched. This CDR3 contains 17 residues. CDR3 amino acids: CASSLGVLAGFTDTQYF. CDR3 bases: TGTGCCAGCAGCTTAGGGGTGCTAGCGGGATTCACAGATACGCAGTATTTT.

The count of this clone is one. V and J are TRBV6-6 and TRBJ2-7, with TRBD2 matching 14 bases. The germline gives CDR1 MNHNY, CDR2 SVGAGI (reference sequence). V trimming: 5 bases; J trimming: 2 bases; junction bases outside the gene matches: 11. The CDR3 loop spans 18 amino acids. CDR3 protein: CASSPTGTSGSKTYEQYF. CDR3 sequence (DNA): TGTGCCAGCAGTCCGACCGGGACTAGCGGGAGTAAAACCTACGAGCAGTACTTC.

The rearrangement joins TRBV2 to TRBJ1-1, with 9 bases matching TRBD1. Trimming cost V 4 bases and J 0 bases; bases outside gene matches: 9. This CDR3 is built from 17 residues. Germline V gene lookup returns CDR1 SNHLY and CDR2 FYNNEI. The CDR3 DNA is TGTGCCAGCAGTGCTAGGCCGGGGACAGGGCTGAACACTGAAGCTTTCTTT. This encodes CASSARPGTGLNTEAFF. The full variable domain, its missing parts supplied by reference TRBV2 and TRBJ1-1, is EPEVTQTPSHQVTQMGQEVILRCVPISNHLYFYWYRQILGQKVEFLVSFYNNEISEKSEIFDDQFSVERPDGSNFTLKIRSTKLEDSAMYFCASSARPGTGLNTEAFFGQGTRLTVV.